This TCR beta chain was sequenced for a study of radiation and T cells in renal cell carcinoma. Study-wide findings and caveats: Without pretreatment biopsies, baseline tumor clonotype presence was undetermined. Top tumor clonotypes rose in blood 2 weeks post-radiation, then contracted.

Concerning this clone itself: Antigen specificity is unknown.

Here immunoSEQ multiplex PCR was the method, and the copy in TCRdb shows in-frame clones only, minus some. The sample records 140,000 to 150,000 clones, 65% to 90% being singletons. This CDR3 spans 14 amino acids. The time point is: blood 4 weeks post-SBRT, at nephrectomy. Indicated treatment: 15 Gy SBRT to primary tumor, nephrectomy 4 weeks later. Nephrectomy followed 15 Gy stereotactic body radiation by 4 weeks. The rearrangement links TRBV21-1 to TRBJ2-7; the table's D call, TRBD1, was not checked against the DNA. TRBV21-1 is a pseudogene. The sample was blood, taken from a patient whose treatment included radiotherapy and nephrectomy. The clonotype comes from a woman aged 45 to 65 with renal cell carcinoma. In nucleotides, the CDR3 is TGTGCCAGCAGCAAAGGGCTCATGCCCTACGAGCAGTACTTC. This encodes CASSKGLMPYEQYF.